The entry below gives a single T cell receptor beta chain sequence along with its context. Antigen unknown. Method: immunoSEQ multiplex PCR; TCRdb's copy keeps in-frame clones and lacks some. The sample gives hundreds of thousands of clones, 92% of which show up once; roughly 24% is in the top ten. Germline V gives CDR1 GTSNPN, CDR2 SVGIG (reference sequence). The CDR3 runs to 18 residues. Losses at the gene ends were 4 bases for V and 8 bases for J; bases not matched to a gene: 18. CD45RO-negative CD8 cells positively selected for CCR7 made up the naive population, which excluded terminally differentiated effector memory CD45RA+ cells. This sample is part of a study of shared clonotypes between healthy human individuals. Across the whole study: Donors, aged 18 to 49, were a couple of women and a few men. Study observations and caveats: It was the non-shared clonotypes that had lower generation probabilities than clonotypes shared by all four donors. Tissue TCR repertoires likely differ from these blood-only repertoires.

The sample consisted of naive CD8+ T cells sorted from blood. This sequence joins TRBV30 and TRBJ2-1, with 12 bases that match TRBD2. The TCR sequence derives from a man younger than 45 in good health. CDR3 region: CAWNPPFRTSGNWDEQFF. Written as DNA, the CDR3 is TGTGCCTGGAACCCGCCGTTTAGGACTAGCGGGAATTGGGATGAGCAGTTCTTC.